Reported below is one TCR beta chain. Its antigen remains unidentified. The data are from a study of T cell responses to AZD1222 COVID-19 vaccine. TCRdb keeps only in-frame clones here, not all; method: immunoSEQ multiplex PCR. Of over 50,000 clones in the sample, approximately 85% are singletons; the top ten hold approximately 26%. Some second doses came at about 4 weeks and others at about 12 weeks; these were pooled. Findings and caveats of the study: The donor group comprised mostly white British people and more females; the analysis possibly underestimated clonal diversity. An increase in Spike-specific TCR breadth and depth was observed after two AZD1222 doses. CD4 TCRs covered the whole spike, strongest at regions 160-218 and 743-854.

The specimen comprised peripheral blood, sampled 28 days after the second AZD1222 dose. The sequence derives from an adult who received the AZD1222 COVID-19 vaccine.

The CDR3 DNA follows: TGTGCCAGCAGCCAAGGGGGACCCCTGAACACCGGGGAGCTGTTTTTT. This gives the protein CASSQGGPLNTGELFF. The rearrangement uses TRBV3-1 (or the pseudogene TRBV3-2) and TRBJ2-2; either TRBD1 or TRBD2 may fit D (5 bases each). Germline loops: CDR1 LGHDT, CDR2 YNNKEL (reference sequence). With 1 base removed from V and 1 base from J, the gap between germline ends came to 10 bases. The length of the CDR3 is 16 residues.